This TCR beta chain was obtained from a study of human T cells and chemical hapten exposure. General study points: Counts of expanded TCRs at PT1 were positively correlated with patch test score.

Via MiXCR, TCRdb re-called the RACE reads, giving one row per CDR3 protein. The sample carries tens of thousands of distinct CDR3 sequences, about 10% recorded once. As for time point: pre-sensitization, week 0. Treatment noted: therapeutic diphenylcyclopropenone sensitization with weekly scalp DPC. Someone pulled total RNA out of unfractionated whole blood. Worth noting for this clonotype: The target antigen is unknown.

The V end was cut by 3 bases, the J end by 2 bases, with 12 bases between. The CDR3 spans 14 residues. In germline, CDR1 is DFQATT, CDR2 SNEGSKA (reference sequence). The sequenced sample was whole blood, obtained in connection with sensitization to the hapten diphenylcyclopropenone (DPC). The chain couples TRBV20-1 to TRBJ2-3; TRBD2 is a possible D gene (6 bases). This receptor was taken from a man aged 25 to 40 with alopecia areata. Some clones in this sample may be carry-over from other donors' samples. The CDR3 DNA sequence: TGCAGTGCTAGGCGACTAGATAACACAGATACGCAGTATTTT. Encoded protein: CSARRLDNTDTQYF.